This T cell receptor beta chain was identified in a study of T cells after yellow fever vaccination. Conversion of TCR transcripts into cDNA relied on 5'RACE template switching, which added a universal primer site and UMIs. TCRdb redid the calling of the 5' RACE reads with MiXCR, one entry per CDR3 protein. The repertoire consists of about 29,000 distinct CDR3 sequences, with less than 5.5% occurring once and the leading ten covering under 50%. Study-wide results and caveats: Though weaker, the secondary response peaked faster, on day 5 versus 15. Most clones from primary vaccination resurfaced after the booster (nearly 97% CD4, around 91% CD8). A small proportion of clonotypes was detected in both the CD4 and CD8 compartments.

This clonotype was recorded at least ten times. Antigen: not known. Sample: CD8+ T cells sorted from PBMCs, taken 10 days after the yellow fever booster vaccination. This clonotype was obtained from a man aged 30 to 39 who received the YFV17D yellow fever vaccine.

The CDR3 sequence is CASSYTPGTKIWWGEQYF. In DNA form, the CDR3 reads TGTGCCAGCAGCTATACCCCCGGGACTAAGATCTGGTGGGGCGAGCAGTACTTC. This chain links TRBV7-2 with TRBJ2-7; TRBD2 aligns across 7 bases. Trimming took 4 bases from V and 6 from J; bases not matched to a gene: 21. Germline CDR1 reads SGHTA; CDR2 reads FQGNSA. The CDR3 runs to 18 residues.